The 12 T cell receptor beta chains below all came from one sample that was sequenced in a study of T cells in Graves' hyperthyroidism and ophthalmopathy. TCR beta CDR3 sequences were amplified from RNA transcripts. Initially, a first-round RT-PCR of the TCR CDR3 employed the HTBI primer set. TCRdb used MiXCR to reprocess the multiplex PCR reads, holding one entry per CDR3 protein. The table lists over 300,000 distinct CDR3 sequences, roughly an eighth of them singletons. The sequenced sample consisted of blood. The receptors originated from a woman between 40 and 50 years old with Graves' ophthalmopathy.

This clonotype has a handful of counts. The rearrangement links TRBV5-1 to TRBJ1-3; D is ambiguous. Trimming removed 1 base from V and 0 bases from J, with 11 bases in between. The length of the CDR3 is 16 residues. Per the germline V gene, CDR1 is SGHRS and CDR2 is YFSETQ. The CDR3 loop reads CASSLMSGGSGNTIYF. In DNA, the CDR3 is TGCGCCAGCAGCTTGATGTCCGGCGGCTCTGGAAACACCATATATTTT.

Many counts were recorded for this clonotype. V and J are TRBV28 and TRBJ1-5; a possible D gene is TRBD1 (5 bases). The ends were cut back, 5 bases at V and 6 bases at J, with 14 bases in the middle. Germline V gives CDR1 MDHEN, CDR2 SYDVKM. This CDR3 spans 14 amino acids. CDR3 DNA sequence: TGTGCCAGCAGTCACCGGGGGGAGGGTCAGCCCCAGCATTTT. This gives the protein CASSHRGEGQPQHF.

This clonotype was recorded many times. The chain links TRBV20-1 to TRBJ2-7; D is unclear. V was clipped by 1 base and J by 1 base, with 8 bases between them. This CDR3 is built from 13 residues. Looked up from germline, CDR1 is DFQATT and CDR2 is SNEGSKA (reference sequence). CDR3 DNA sequence: TGCAGTGCTAGAGGGCTGGGGTCCTACGAGCAGTACTTC. As protein: CSARGLGSYEQYF.

The chain employs TRBV27 and TRBJ1-1; 7 bases fit TRBD1. CDR1 and CDR2 (germline): MNHEY, SMNVEV (reference sequence). With V trimmed by 3 bases and J by 8 bases, 3 bases remained unmatched. The CDR3 extends over 12 amino acids. CDR3 region: CASSFKGAEAFF. In DNA form, the CDR3 reads TGTGCCAGCAGTTTCAAGGGGGCGGAAGCTTTCTTT.

This clonotype was detected ten times or more. The V and J genes are TRBV6-1 and TRBJ1-2, with a possible D match to TRBD1 (5 bases). The length of the CDR3 is 13 residues. CDR1 is MNHNS, CDR2 SASEGT, per germline. The V end lost 4 bases, the J end lost 13 bases, and 19 bases lay between the germline ends. In DNA, the CDR3 is TGTGCCAGCAGTGCCTCGGGGGGTTTCGGCATCACCTTC. Protein sequence: CASSASGGFGITF.

The rearrangement links TRBV6-2 or TRBV6-3 to TRBJ2-7; 11 nucleotides match TRBD2. There are 21 residues in the CDR3. Germline CDR1 reads MNHEY; CDR2 reads SVGEGT. V lost 2 bases, J lost 4 bases, and 22 bases stayed unmatched. The CDR3 is CASSYTYPPGLAENDIYEQYF. CDR3 nucleotides: TGTGCCAGCAGTTACACCTACCCCCCGGGACTAGCGGAAAACGATATATACGAGCAGTACTTC.

This clonotype is termed medium-sized (0.01 to 0.1%). The chain has TRBV12-3 or TRBV12-4 and TRBJ1-5; 9 bases align to TRBD1. This CDR3 spans 15 amino acids. J gave up 6 bases and V 6 bases, and 9 bases lay outside the gene matches. CDR3: CASSTDRGFSQPQHF. In nucleotides, the CDR3 is TGTGCCAGCAGCACCGACAGGGGGTTTAGTCAGCCCCAGCATTTT.

This clonotype was seen repeatedly, ten times or more. V and J are TRBV15 and TRBJ2-1, with 9 positions matching TRBD1. V gave up 4 bases and J gave up 5 bases; unmatched junction bases: 6. The CDR3 runs to 15 residues. Germline loops: CDR1 LNHNV, CDR2 YYDKDF (reference sequence). This chain's CDR3 is CATSIGRDRDNEQFF. CDR3 DNA sequence: TGTGCCACCAGCATAGGCCGGGACAGGGACAATGAGCAGTTCTTC.

This clonotype was recorded at least ten times. This rearrangement joins TRBV30 to TRBJ1-2, with 8 bases identical to TRBD1. V lost 4 bases, J lost 5 bases, and 9 bases stayed unmatched. The V gene's germline CDR1 is GTSNPN and CDR2 SVGIG (reference sequence). This CDR3 is 14 amino acids long. CDR3: CAWMGDRKGYGYTF. As DNA, the CDR3 is TGTGCCTGGATGGGGGACAGGAAAGGTTATGGCTACACCTTC. Filled out from reference TRBV30 and TRBJ1-2, the complete variable domain reads SQTIHQWPATLVQPVGSPLSLECTVEGTSNPNLYWYRQAAGRGLQLLFYSVGIGQISSEVPQNLSASRPQDRQFILSSKKLLLSDSGFYLCAWMGDRKGYGYTFGSGTRLTVV.

This clonotype was counted a few times. The CDR3: CASSLRATGISYEQYF. CDR3 sequence (DNA): TGTGCCAGCAGCTTGAGGGCGACAGGGATAAGCTACGAGCAGTACTTC. This rearrangement joins TRBV5-8 to TRBJ2-7; 7 bases line up with TRBD1. Per the germline V gene, CDR1 is SGHTS and CDR2 is YDEGEE. CDR3 length: 16 residues. The J segment lost 3 bases and the V segment lost 1 base, leaving 10 bases of the junction unmatched.

In its sample, this clonotype was seen many times. The V and J genes are TRBV10-3 and TRBJ2-5, with a tentative D call TRBD1 (5 bases). This CDR3 spans 14 amino acids. The germline gives CDR1 ENHRY, CDR2 SYGVKD. The V gene lost 0 bases and the J gene lost 1 base, with 6 bases spanning the gap. CDR3 bases: TGTGCCATCAGTGAGTCGACAGTCCAAGAGACCCAGTACTTC. Translation gives CAISESTVQETQYF.

This clonotype was seen repeatedly, ten times or more. The rearrangement joins TRBV6-1 to TRBJ2-5; D possibly matches TRBD1 or TRBD2 (6 bases each). The CDR3 has 14 residues. Germline lookup yields CDR1 MNHNS and CDR2 SASEGT. Trimming shortened V by 5 bases and J by 5 bases, and 15 bases separated the two germline ends. CDR3: CASSWGALWETQYF. The CDR3 coding sequence is TGTGCCAGCAGTTGGGGGGCTCTGTGGGAGACCCAGTACTTC.